A single sample gave rise to the 19 T cell receptor beta chains below, sequenced in a study of spatial heterogeneity in lung cancer. In TCRdb, the 5' RACE reads were re-called with MiXCR into one record per CDR3 protein. The repertoire has roughly 120,000 distinct CDR3 sequences, 12% of them found once; the top ten carry over 15%. The time point here: blood at routine non-recurrence follow-up after resection. Whole RNA was taken from tumor, nontumor lung or frozen PBMC; it was then sequenced unsorted. The material was PBMCs, obtained at follow-up. These receptors were obtained from a male donor with early-stage non-small cell lung cancer.

This chain connects TRBV3-1 to TRBJ2-1, with D unresolved. CDR1 and CDR2 (germline): LGHDT, YNNKEL (reference sequence). There are 12 residues in the CDR3. V shed 0 bases and J shed 15 bases, with 12 bases lying between them. CDR3 protein: CASSQDRTGRFF. In DNA form, the CDR3 reads TGTGCCAGCAGCCAAGATCGAACTGGGCGGTTCTTC.

The sample holds a few counts of this clonotype. The chain combines TRBV24-1 with TRBJ2-1; 9 bases line up with TRBD2. The CDR3 is 14 amino acids. V gave up 6 bases and J gave up 7 bases; unmatched junction bases: 6. Germline assignment: CDR1 KGHDR and CDR2 SFDVKD. The CDR3 region has the DNA TGTGCCACCAGTTTAGCGGGGGCTGAAAATGAGCAGTTCTTC. Its translation is CATSLAGAENEQFF.

There are a few counts of this clonotype. The chain employs TRBV4-2 and TRBJ1-4; 9 bases match TRBD1. V gave up 0 bases and J gave up 7 bases; unmatched junction bases: 6. Looked up from germline, CDR1 is LGHNA and CDR2 is YNFKEQ. The CDR3 runs 16 residues. The CDR3 loop is CASSQDRDRVGEKLFF. The CDR3 nucleotides are TGTGCCAGCAGCCAAGACCGGGACAGGGTTGGTGAAAAACTGTTTTTT.

In this sample, this clonotype turned up many times. V and J are TRBV20-1 and TRBJ2-7, with 7 bases aligning to TRBD1. CDR3 length: 14 amino acids. V trimming: 6 bases; J trimming: 12 bases; junction bases outside the gene matches: 20. CDR1 and CDR2 (germline): DFQATT, SNEGSKA (reference sequence). The CDR3 sequence is CSAAPATGSPLVYF. Here the CDR3 DNA reads TGCAGTGCCGCCCCGGCGACAGGGTCCCCCTTGGTGTACTTC.

The table lists this clonotype with a few counts. This chain links TRBV5-1 with TRBJ2-3; no definite D call. CDR3 size: 14 residues. V was shortened by 0 bases and J by 4 bases, with 9 bases between the two germline ends. CDR1 and CDR2 from the germline V gene are SGHRS and YFSETQ. The CDR3: CASSLGNSADTQYF. The CDR3 bases are TGCGCCAGCAGCTTGGGGAACAGCGCAGATACGCAGTATTTT. Together with reference TRBV5-1 and TRBJ2-3, the CDR3 gives the full variable domain: KAGVTQTPRYLIKTRGQQVTLSCSPISGHRSVSWYQQTPGQGLQFLFEYFSETQRNKGNFPGRFSGRQFSNSRSEMNVSTLELGDSALYLCASSLGNSADTQYFGPGTRLTVL.

This clonotype was seen only a few times. The chain employs TRBV29-1 and TRBJ2-1; unclear D gene. CDR3 length equals 11 residues. Germline V gives CDR1 SQVTM, CDR2 ANQGSEA. V dropped 4 bases and J dropped 6 bases, with 7 bases sitting between them. The CDR3 here is CSVVASNEQFF. As DNA, the CDR3 is TGCAGCGTTGTAGCTAGCAATGAGCAGTTCTTC.

The table lists this clonotype with many counts. The rearrangement uses TRBV5-1 and TRBJ2-1; 8 nucleotides match TRBD1. CDR1 and CDR2 (germline): SGHRS, YFSETQ. There are 16 residues in the CDR3. The V and J ends lost 0 bases and 0 bases, in that order; junction bases with no gene match: 2. CDR3 loop: CASSLGGTGSYNEQFF. The CDR3 bases are TGCGCCAGCAGCTTGGGGGGGACAGGCTCCTACAATGAGCAGTTCTTC. Full variable domain (rest looked up from reference TRBV5-1 and TRBJ2-1): KAGVTQTPRYLIKTRGQQVTLSCSPISGHRSVSWYQQTPGQGLQFLFEYFSETQRNKGNFPGRFSGRQFSNSRSEMNVSTLELGDSALYLCASSLGGTGSYNEQFFGPGTRLTVL.

The V and J genes are TRBV7-9 and TRBJ2-7; possible D gene TRBD1, 6 bases. This CDR3 comprises 14 residues. V was clipped by 5 bases and J by 2 bases, with 13 bases between them. Germline assignment: CDR1 SEHNR and CDR2 FQNEAQ (reference sequence). The CDR3 reads CASSMTGNTYEQYF. CDR3 bases: TGTGCCAGCAGCATGACAGGAAATACCTACGAGCAGTACTTC.

The rearrangement links TRBV4-3 to TRBJ1-2; the D gene is possibly TRBD1 (6 bases). Germline assignment: CDR1 LGHNA and CDR2 YSLEER. The CDR3 sequence is 12 residues long. Trimming left V 4 bases short and J 8 bases short, with 11 bases between. In nucleotides, the CDR3 is TGCGCCAGCAGCCCTCTCGGGGGCGGCTACACCTTC. Its protein is CASSPLGGGYTF.

The rearrangement uses TRBV10-2 and TRBJ2-5; D unclear. Germline V gene lookup returns CDR1 WSHSY and CDR2 SAAADI. CDR3 size: 13 residues. V shed 7 bases and J shed 0 bases, with 9 bases lying between them. Here the CDR3 reads CASTLGYQETQYF. The CDR3 DNA is TGCGCCAGCACCCTGGGATACCAAGAGACCCAGTACTTC.

The table lists this clonotype with many counts. The V gene is TRBV19, the J gene TRBJ1-6; unclear D gene. Trimming took 9 bases from V and 10 from J, leaving 13 bases between them. The CDR3 has 12 residues. The germline V gene encodes CDR1 LNHDA and CDR2 SQIVND (reference sequence). For the CDR3, the DNA is TGTGCCAGCCAGACGGGGAGGTCACCCCTCCACTTT. Its translation: CASQTGRSPLHF.

This clonotype was seen repeatedly, ten times or more. The J gene is TRBJ2-4, the V gene TRBV7-2; D unresolved. The CDR3 consists of 13 residues. CDR1 is SGHTA, CDR2 FQGNSA, per germline. The V end was cut by 3 bases, the J end by 12 bases, with 15 bases between. The CDR3 is CASSLSRPYPQYF. The CDR3 bases are TGTGCCAGCAGCTTGAGCCGCCCCTATCCTCAGTACTTC.

CDR3 bases: TGTGCCAGTACTCAAACAGGGGCACATCAGCCCCAGCATTTT. Amino acid sequence: CASTQTGAHQPQHF. The chain carries TRBV19 and TRBJ1-5, with 7 bases that match TRBD1. The CDR3 has 14 residues. Germline trimming cut 7 bases from V and 5 bases from J; bases unmatched to any gene: 8. Looked up from germline, CDR1 is LNHDA and CDR2 is SQIVND (reference sequence).

Only a few counts were recorded for this clonotype. This chain joins TRBV5-6 and TRBJ1-6; 10 positions agree with TRBD1. V trimming: 0 bases; J trimming: 9 bases; junction bases outside the gene matches: 9. The CDR3 consists of 17 residues. Germline CDR1 SGHDT, CDR2 YYEEEE. CDR3 sequence reads: CASSLGARTGGISPLHF. In nucleotides, the CDR3 is TGTGCCAGCAGCTTGGGGGCGAGGACAGGGGGGATTTCACCCCTCCACTTT.

The sample holds many counts of this clonotype. The chain uses TRBV3-1 and TRBJ2-7; D perhaps matches TRBD2 (7 bases). The germline V gene has CDR1 LGHDT and CDR2 YNNKEL (reference sequence). Trimming removed 4 bases from V and 5 bases from J, with 18 bases in between. The CDR3 is 15 amino acids. CDR3: CASSPTGGQRHEQYF. CDR3 sequence (DNA): TGTGCCAGCAGCCCGACGGGGGGCCAAAGGCACGAGCAGTACTTC.

This clonotype came up a few times. The CDR3 is CASSQGLAEETQYF. CDR3 DNA: TGCGCCAGCAGCCAAGGACTAGCGGAAGAGACCCAGTACTTC. The chain couples TRBV4-1 to TRBJ2-5, with TRBD2 matching 9 bases. J was trimmed by 3 bases and V by 1 base; bases with no gene match: 0. The CDR3 extends over 14 amino acids. CDR1 is MGHRA, CDR2 YSYEKL, per germline.

This clonotype was recorded at least ten times. The chain carries TRBV29-1 and TRBJ2-3; D is ambiguous. V was cut by 4 bases and J by 0 bases, with 8 bases left in between. The germline V gene encodes CDR1 SQVTM and CDR2 ANQGSEA. The CDR3 has 13 amino acids. Written as DNA, the CDR3 is TGCAGCGTTGCTGCCTCCAGCACAGATACGCAGTATTTT. Translation: CSVAASSTDTQYF.

This clonotype came up a few times. The rearrangement joins TRBV6-2 or TRBV6-3 to TRBJ1-1; possible D gene TRBD1, 6 bases. The V and J ends lost 7 bases and 5 bases respectively, with 20 bases between them. There are 15 residues in the CDR3. Germline CDR1 MNHEY, CDR2 SVGEGT. The CDR3 nucleotides are TGTGCCAGCAACAACGGTGGAGGGGGACGGACTGAAGCTTTCTTT. Protein sequence: CASNNGGGGRTEAFF.

The chain joins TRBV5-1 to TRBJ2-2; D is possibly TRBD2 (6 bases). V dropped 5 bases and J dropped 1 base, with 12 bases sitting between them. The CDR3 runs to 15 residues. The germline V gene has CDR1 SGHRS and CDR2 YFSETQ. CDR3 coding DNA: TGCGCCAGCAGTCCCGGGACTTTGAACACCGGGGAGCTGTTTTTT. Protein product: CASSPGTLNTGELFF.